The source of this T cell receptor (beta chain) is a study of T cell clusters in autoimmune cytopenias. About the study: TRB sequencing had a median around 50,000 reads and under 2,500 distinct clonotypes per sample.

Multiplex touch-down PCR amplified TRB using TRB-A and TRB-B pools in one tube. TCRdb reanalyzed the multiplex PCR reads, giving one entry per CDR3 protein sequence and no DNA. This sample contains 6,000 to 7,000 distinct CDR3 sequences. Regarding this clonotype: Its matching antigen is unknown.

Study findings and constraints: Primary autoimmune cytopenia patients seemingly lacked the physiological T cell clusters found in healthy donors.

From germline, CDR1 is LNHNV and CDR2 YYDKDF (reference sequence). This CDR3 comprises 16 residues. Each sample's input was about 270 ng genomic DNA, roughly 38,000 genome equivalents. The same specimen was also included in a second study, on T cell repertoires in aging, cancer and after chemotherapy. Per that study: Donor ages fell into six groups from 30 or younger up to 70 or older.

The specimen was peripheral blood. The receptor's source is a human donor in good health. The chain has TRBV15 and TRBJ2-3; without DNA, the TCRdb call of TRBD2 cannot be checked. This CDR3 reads CATSKSSGGGTDTQYF.